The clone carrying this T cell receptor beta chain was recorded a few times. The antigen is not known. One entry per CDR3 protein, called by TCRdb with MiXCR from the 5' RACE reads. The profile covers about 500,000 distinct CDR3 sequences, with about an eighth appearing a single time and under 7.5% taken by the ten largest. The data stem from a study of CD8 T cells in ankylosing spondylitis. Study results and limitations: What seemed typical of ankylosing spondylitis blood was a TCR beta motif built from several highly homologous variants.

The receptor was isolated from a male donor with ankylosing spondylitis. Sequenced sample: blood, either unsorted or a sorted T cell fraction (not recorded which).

CDR3 region: CASSFGGSTIGTDTQYF. The CDR3 region has the DNA TGTGCCAGCAGCTTTGGCGGGAGTACCATCGGCACAGATACGCAGTATTTT. V is TRBV7-9 and J is TRBJ2-3; TRBD2 agrees at 7 bases. In germline, CDR1 is SEHNR, CDR2 FQNEAQ (reference sequence). V lost 3 bases to trimming and J lost 1 base; unmatched junction nucleotides: 10. The length of the CDR3 is 17 residues.